These 16 T cell receptor beta chains came from one sample sequenced in a study of beta chain features in type 1 diabetes. Expressed TCRB transcripts got sequenced, as all isolated RNA was reverse transcribed. Some clones are missing from TCRdb's copy, which holds only in-frame ones; the method was immunoSEQ multiplex PCR. Found here are 40,000 to 45,000 clones, more than 40% of them singletons; the top ten hold 0.6% to 0.85%. Sequenced input: central memory CD4+ T cells from blood. The receptors derive from a woman between 18 and 30 years old in good health.

This clone was counted a few times. The chain has TRBV27 and TRBJ1-5; 12 positions match TRBD1. V lost 5 bases and J lost 5; bases outside the gene matches: 4. CDR3 length equals 15 residues. The germline CDR1 and CDR2 sequences are MNHEY and SMNVEV (reference sequence). The CDR3 reads CASSPWDRGHQPQHF. CDR3 nucleotides: TGTGCCAGCAGTCCTTGGGACAGGGGGCATCAGCCCCAGCATTTT.

This clone was counted a few times. The chain employs TRBV7-9 and TRBJ2-7; 8 bases are shared with TRBD1. The CDR3 loop spans 15 amino acids. V was clipped by 5 bases and J by 4 bases; unmatched bases: 10. From germline, CDR1 is SEHNR and CDR2 FQNEAQ (reference sequence). In DNA, the CDR3 is TGTGCCAGCAGCCGCCCCGGGACAGGTCGATACGAGCAGTACTTC. It encodes CASSRPGTGRYEQYF.

The chain is built from TRBV6-4 and TRBJ1-1; D unresolved. This CDR3 has 13 residues. The germline V gene encodes CDR1 MRHNA and CDR2 SNTAGT. V lost 2 bases and J 7 bases, leaving 11 bases between the germline ends. In nucleotides, the CDR3 is TGTGCCAGCAGTGACGCGGGATCAGGTGAAGCTTTCTTT. The encoded protein is CASSDAGSGEAFF.

This clone was counted only a few times. The V call is TRBV11-1, the J call TRBJ2-7; the match to TRBD1 covers 7 bases. With V trimmed by 6 bases and J by 1 base, 3 bases remained unmatched. Looked up from germline, CDR1 is SGHAT and CDR2 is FQDESV (reference sequence). The CDR3 covers 13 residues. CDR3 DNA sequence: TGTGCCAGCAGGTCACAGGGGTCCTACGAGCAGTACTTC. It specifies CASRSQGSYEQYF.

This clone was observed a few times. The chain carries TRBV2 and TRBJ2-7, with D possibly being TRBD1 (6 bases). The ends were cut back, 5 bases at V and 3 bases at J, with 8 bases in the middle. Germline V lookup: CDR1 SNHLY, CDR2 FYNNEI. The CDR3 spans 12 residues. The CDR3 DNA sequence: TGTGCCAGCAGTATGGACAGCTACGAGCAGTACTTC. It is translated as CASSMDSYEQYF.

The rearrangement joins TRBV29-1 to TRBJ2-7; 7 nucleotides line up with TRBD1. The junction had 12 bases not matched to a gene; V was cut back by 6 bases and J by 4 bases. The CDR3 covers 14 residues. Germline V lookup: CDR1 SQVTM, CDR2 ANQGSEA. In DNA form, the CDR3 reads TGCAGCGTGGTAGTCCAGGGGGACGATTACGAGCAGTACTTC. This codes for CSVVVQGDDYEQYF.

The chain joins TRBV14 to TRBJ1-1; 7 bases are a match to TRBD1. This CDR3 is built from 15 residues. Looked up from germline, CDR1 is SGHDN and CDR2 is FVKESK. The V segment lost 2 bases and the J segment 4 bases; nucleotides outside the gene matches: 7. This CDR3 is CASSQSIRGSTEAFF. The CDR3 nucleotides read TGTGCCAGCAGCCAATCAATCAGGGGGAGCACTGAAGCTTTCTTT.

The genes are TRBV15 and TRBJ2-1, with TRBD2 matching over 9 bases. CDR3 size: 14 residues. Germline loops: CDR1 LNHNV, CDR2 YYDKDF (reference sequence). The ends lost 5 bases at V and 10 bases at J; junction bases unmatched: 9. Written as DNA, the CDR3 is TGTGCCACCAGCCGCCAGGGACTAGCCGAGGAGCAGTTCTTC. Translated: CATSRQGLAEEQFF.

This clone turned up a few times. V and J are TRBV5-1 and TRBJ2-3; D remains ambiguous. CDR3 length equals 14 residues. Trimming left V 2 bases short and J 0 bases short, with 7 bases between. CDR1 is SGHRS and CDR2 is YFSETQ in the germline V gene. CDR3 nucleotides: TGCGCCAGCAGCTTTCGGGTTAGCACAGATACGCAGTATTTT. Its translation is CASSFRVSTDTQYF.

This clone occurred once. The rearrangement uses TRBV6-5 and TRBJ2-7; weak D call: TRBD1 (7 bases). Germline values: CDR1 MNHEY, CDR2 SVGAGI. V shed 0 bases and J shed 5 bases, with 14 bases lying between them. The CDR3 covers 15 residues. The CDR3 region has the DNA TGTGCCAGCAGTTACTCCCGACAGGGACTTAACGAGCAGTACTTC. Its translation: CASSYSRQGLNEQYF.

This clone turned up a few times. The rearrangement joins TRBV7-2 to TRBJ2-1, with 7 positions matching TRBD2. Germline V lookup: CDR1 SGHTA, CDR2 FQGNSA. The CDR3 is 16 residues long. V was pared by 5 bases and J by 5 bases, with 12 bases of the junction left unmatched. The CDR3, as DNA: TGTGCCAGCAGCCCTGGGTCGGCGGGAGCCAACAATGAGCAGTTCTTC. Amino acids: CASSPGSAGANNEQFF. The full variable domain, rest sourced from reference TRBV7-2 and TRBJ2-1, is GAGVSQSPSNKVTEKGKDVELRCDPISGHTALYWYRQSLGQGLEFLIYFQGNSAPDKSGLPSDRFSAERTGGSVSTLTIQRTQQEDSAVYLCASSPGSAGANNEQFFGPGTRLTVL.

V gene TRBV7-9 combines with J gene TRBJ1-1, with D tentatively TRBD1 (6 bases). CDR3 length: 12 amino acids. CDR1 is SEHNR, CDR2 FQNEAQ, per germline (reference sequence). Trimming removed 5 bases at V and 10 bases at J, with 14 bases between. The CDR3 reads CASSAYRDGAFF. In nucleotides, the CDR3 is TGTGCCAGCAGCGCTTACAGGGACGGAGCTTTCTTT. Based on the CDR3 plus reference TRBV7-9 and TRBJ1-1, the full variable domain is DTGVSQNPRHKITKRGQNVTFRCDPISEHNRLYWYRQTLGQGPEFLTYFQNEAQLEKSRLLSDRFSAERPKGSFSTLEIQRTEQGDSAMYLCASSAYRDGAFFGQGTRLTVV.

Only a few counts were recorded for this clone. The chain is built from TRBV30 and TRBJ1-6, with TRBD1 identical over 8 bases. J was trimmed by 9 bases and V by 2 bases; bases with no gene match: 6. The CDR3 spans 14 residues. Looked up from germline, CDR1 is GTSNPN and CDR2 is SVGIG (reference sequence). The CDR3 reads CAWSRTGLASPLHF. The DNA of the CDR3 is TGTGCCTGGAGTCGGACAGGGTTAGCTTCACCCCTCCACTTT.

The chain has TRBV5-1 and TRBJ2-1; D may be TRBD1 (5 bases). The CDR3 loop spans 15 amino acids. The V end lost 1 base, the J end lost 4 bases, and 12 bases lay between the germline ends. CDR1 and CDR2 (germline): SGHRS, YFSETQ. CDR3 coding DNA: TGCGCCAGCAGCTTGCAGGGAACACAGTACAATGAGCAGTTCTTC. Its protein product is CASSLQGTQYNEQFF.

This clone was recorded a few times. The chain combines TRBV19 with TRBJ2-2; 12 bases are shared with TRBD2. Germline trimming cut 3 bases from V and 5 bases from J; bases unmatched to any gene: 7. CDR3 size: 17 residues. CDR1 LNHDA and CDR2 SQIVND come from the germline V gene (reference sequence). The CDR3 loop is CASSILTSGSSTGELFF. CDR3 nucleotides: TGTGCCAGTAGTATTCTGACTAGCGGGAGTTCAACCGGGGAGCTGTTTTTT.

A few counts support this clone. The chain couples TRBV18 to TRBJ2-6, with D perhaps TRBD2 (5 bases). Trimming cost V 1 base and J 2 bases, with 12 bases left between them. This CDR3 contains 17 residues. Germline values: CDR1 KGHSH, CDR2 LQKENI. CDR3: CASSPLRGRPGANVLTF. The CDR3 DNA is TGTGCCAGCTCACCACTGAGAGGGCGTCCTGGGGCCAACGTCCTGACTTTC. The full variable domain, rest sourced from reference TRBV18 and TRBJ2-6, is NAGVMQNPRHLVRRRGQEARLRCSPMKGHSHVYWYRQLPEEGLKFMVYLQKENIIDESGMPKERFSAEFPKEGPSILRIQQVVRGDSAAYFCASSPLRGRPGANVLTFGAGSRLTVL.